This TCR beta chain was sequenced for a study of blood T cell repertoires in COVID-19. Background on the study: Spain, Italy and the United States supplied samples that represented acute and convalescent COVID-19.

Original processing methods: Counts of nucleated cells, estimated from reference gene primer amplification, were obtained. Only in-frame clones appear in the TCRdb table, and some are missing; sequencing was by immunoSEQ multiplex PCR. V, J and clone size were drawn from that table, and D and trimming were deduced from the DNA. Here the sample spans some 70,000 clones, 65% to 90% being singletons. V lost 5 bases and J lost 2, with 15 bases in between. Germline CDR1 reads SGHTA; CDR2 reads FQGNSA. This CDR3 contains 15 residues. J is TRBJ1-2 and V is TRBV7-2; possibly TRBD1 for D (6 bases). Source material: peripheral blood. This sequence originates from a man aged 55-75 years with acute or convalescent COVID-19. CDR3 protein: CASSPLTGQNYGYTF. CDR3 in DNA: TGTGCCAGCAGCCCCCTTACCGGACAGAACTATGGCTACACCTTC.